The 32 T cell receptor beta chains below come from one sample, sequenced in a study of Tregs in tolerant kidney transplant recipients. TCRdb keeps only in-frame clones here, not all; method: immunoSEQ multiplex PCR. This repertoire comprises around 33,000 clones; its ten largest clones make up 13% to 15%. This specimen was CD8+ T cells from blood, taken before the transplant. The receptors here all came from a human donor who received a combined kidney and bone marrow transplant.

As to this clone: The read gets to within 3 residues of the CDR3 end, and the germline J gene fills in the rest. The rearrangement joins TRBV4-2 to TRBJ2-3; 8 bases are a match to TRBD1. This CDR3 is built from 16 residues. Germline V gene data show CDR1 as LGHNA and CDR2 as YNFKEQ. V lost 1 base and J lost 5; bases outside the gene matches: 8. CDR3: CASSQGDRWIQDTQYF. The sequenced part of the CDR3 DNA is TGTGCCAGCAGCCAAGGGGACAGGTGGATTCAAGATACG.

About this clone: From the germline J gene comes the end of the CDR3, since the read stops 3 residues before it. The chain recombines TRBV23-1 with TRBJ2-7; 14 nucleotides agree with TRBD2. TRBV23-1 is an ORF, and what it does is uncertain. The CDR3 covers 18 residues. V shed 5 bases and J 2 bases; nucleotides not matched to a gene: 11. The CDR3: CASSSGGGGLAGAYEQYF. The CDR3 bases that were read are TGCGCCAGCAGTTCCGGGGGTGGGGGACTAGCGGGGGCCTACGAG.

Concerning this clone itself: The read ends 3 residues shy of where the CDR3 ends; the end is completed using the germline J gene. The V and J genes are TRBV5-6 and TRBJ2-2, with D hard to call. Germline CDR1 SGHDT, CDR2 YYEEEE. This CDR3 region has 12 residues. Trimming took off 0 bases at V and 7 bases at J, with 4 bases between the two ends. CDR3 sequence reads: CASSLDSGELFF. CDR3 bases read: TGTGCCAGCAGCTTGGATAGCGGGGAG.

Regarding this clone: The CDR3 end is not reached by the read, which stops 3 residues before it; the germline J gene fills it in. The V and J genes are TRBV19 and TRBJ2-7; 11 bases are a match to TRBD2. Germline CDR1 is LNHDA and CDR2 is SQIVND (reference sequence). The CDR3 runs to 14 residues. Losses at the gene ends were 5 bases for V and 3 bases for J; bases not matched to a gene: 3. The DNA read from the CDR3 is TGTGCCAGTAGTTCCGGACTAGCGGGCTACGAG. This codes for CASSSGLAGYE. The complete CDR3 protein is CASSSGLAGYEQYF.

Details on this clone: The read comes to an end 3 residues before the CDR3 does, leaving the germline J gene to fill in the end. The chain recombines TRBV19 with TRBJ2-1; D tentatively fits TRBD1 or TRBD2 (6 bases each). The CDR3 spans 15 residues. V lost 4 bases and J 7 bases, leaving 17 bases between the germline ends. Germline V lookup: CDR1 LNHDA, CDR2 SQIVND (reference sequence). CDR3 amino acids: CASSRAGQAVNEQFF. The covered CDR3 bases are TGTGCCAGTAGTAGGGCGGGACAAGCGGTGAATGAG. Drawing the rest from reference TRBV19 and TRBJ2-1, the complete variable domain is DGGITQSPKYLFRKEGQNVTLSCEQNLNHDAMYWYRQDPGQGLRLIYYSQIVNDFQKGDIAEGYSVSREKKESFPLTVTSAQKNPTAFYLCASSRAGQAVNEQFFGPGTRLTVL.

The CDR3 bases that were read are TGTGCCATCAGTGAGCCCCTAGCGGGAGGGCCCGGCGGGGAG. This codes for CAISEPLAGGPGGE. The entire CDR3 is CAISEPLAGGPGGELFF. The chain links TRBV10-3 to TRBJ2-2; TRBD2 agrees at 12 bases. The CDR3 end is not reached by the read, which stops 3 residues before it; the germline J gene fills it in. This CDR3 is built from 17 residues. The germline V gene encodes CDR1 ENHRY and CDR2 SYGVKD. The J segment lost 7 bases and the V segment lost 2 bases, leaving 8 bases of the junction unmatched.

CDR3 bases read: TGTGCCACGAGTCCATCTCCGGGACATCACCAAGAGACC. Amino acids: CATSPSPGHHQET. The full CDR3 protein reads CATSPSPGHHQETQYF. The chain joins TRBV19 to TRBJ2-5; possible D gene TRBD1, 6 bases. The read gets to within 3 residues of the CDR3 end, and the germline J gene fills in the rest. V lost 10 bases and J 0 bases, leaving 21 bases between the germline ends. This CDR3 has 16 amino acids. Germline V gives CDR1 LNHDA, CDR2 SQIVND (reference sequence).

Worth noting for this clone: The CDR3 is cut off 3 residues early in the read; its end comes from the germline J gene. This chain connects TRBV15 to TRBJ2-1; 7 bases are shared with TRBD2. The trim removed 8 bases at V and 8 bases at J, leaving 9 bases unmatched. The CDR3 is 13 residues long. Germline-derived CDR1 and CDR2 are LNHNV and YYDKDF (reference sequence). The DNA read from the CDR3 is TGTGCCACCCTCGGGGAGGGAGTATATGAG. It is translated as CATLGEGVYE. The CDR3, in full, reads CATLGEGVYEQFF.

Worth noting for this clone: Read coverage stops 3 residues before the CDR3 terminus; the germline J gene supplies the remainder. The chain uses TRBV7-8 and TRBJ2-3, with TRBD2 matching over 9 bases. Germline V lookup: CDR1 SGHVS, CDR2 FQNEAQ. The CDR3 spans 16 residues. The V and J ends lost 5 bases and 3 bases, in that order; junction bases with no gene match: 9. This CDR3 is CASSPVAGEATDTQYF. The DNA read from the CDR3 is TGTGCCAGCAGCCCTGTAGCGGGAGAGGCGACAGATACG.

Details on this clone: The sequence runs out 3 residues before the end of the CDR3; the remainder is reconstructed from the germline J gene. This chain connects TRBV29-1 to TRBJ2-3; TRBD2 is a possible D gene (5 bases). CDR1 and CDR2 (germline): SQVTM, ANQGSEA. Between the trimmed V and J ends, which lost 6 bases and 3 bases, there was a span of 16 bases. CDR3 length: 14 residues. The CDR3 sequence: CSVFRRFPTDTQYF. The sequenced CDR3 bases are TGCAGCGTCTTCAGGAGGTTTCCGACAGATACG.

This CDR3 is CASSPRTSGQYPEQFF. The covered CDR3 bases are TGCGCCAGCAGCCCGAGGACTAGCGGGCAGTATCCTGAG. The chain carries TRBV5-1 and TRBJ2-1, with 11 bases lining up with TRBD2. The read stops 3 residues short of the end of the CDR3; the missing end is completed from the germline J gene. Germline V gene data show CDR1 as SGHRS and CDR2 as YFSETQ. Trimming removed 4 bases from V and 9 bases from J; junction bases left unmatched: 12. CDR3 length: 16 amino acids.

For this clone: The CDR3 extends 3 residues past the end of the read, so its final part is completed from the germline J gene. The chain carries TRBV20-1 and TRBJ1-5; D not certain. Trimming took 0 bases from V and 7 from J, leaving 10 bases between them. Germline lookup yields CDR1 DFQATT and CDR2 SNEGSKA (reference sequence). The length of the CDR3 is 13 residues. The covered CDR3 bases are TGCAGTGCTAGAGATGGCCAGAGGCAGCCC. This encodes CSARDGQRQP. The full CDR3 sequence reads CSARDGQRQPQHF.

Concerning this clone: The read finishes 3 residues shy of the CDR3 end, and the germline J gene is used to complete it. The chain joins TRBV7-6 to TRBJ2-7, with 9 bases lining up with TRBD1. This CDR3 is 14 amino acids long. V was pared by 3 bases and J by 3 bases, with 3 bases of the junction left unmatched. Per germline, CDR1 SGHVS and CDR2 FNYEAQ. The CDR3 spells CASSLGQGFYEQYF. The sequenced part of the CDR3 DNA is TGTGCCAGCAGCTTGGGACAGGGTTTCTACGAG.

CDR3 bases read: TGCGCCAGCAGCTTGGCTCCGGACAGCTACGAG. Its translation: CASSLAPDSYE. The entire CDR3 protein is CASSLAPDSYEQYF. The genes are TRBV5-1 and TRBJ2-7; TRBD1 is a possible D gene (6 bases). The read ends 3 residues before the CDR3 terminus; that terminus is restored from the germline J gene. V lost 0 bases, J lost 3 bases, and 10 bases lay in between. CDR3 length: 14 residues. CDR1 is SGHRS, CDR2 YFSETQ, per germline.

The sequenced part of the CDR3 DNA is TGTGCCAGCAGCTTACACGGGACAATGGAAGAGACC. This gives the protein CASSLHGTMEET. The entire CDR3 reads CASSLHGTMEETQYF. V usage is TRBV7-3 and J usage is TRBJ2-5, with TRBD1 as a possible D gene (6 bases). From the germline J gene comes the end of the CDR3, since the read stops 3 residues before it. CDR3 length: 15 residues. Germline lookup yields CDR1 SGHTA and CDR2 FQGTGA. V was cut by 2 bases and J by 3 bases, with 13 bases left in between.

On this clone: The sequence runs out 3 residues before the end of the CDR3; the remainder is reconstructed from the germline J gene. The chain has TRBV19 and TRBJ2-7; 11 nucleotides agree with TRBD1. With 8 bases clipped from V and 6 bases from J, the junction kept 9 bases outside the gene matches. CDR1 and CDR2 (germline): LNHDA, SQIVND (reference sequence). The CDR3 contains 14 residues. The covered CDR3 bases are TGTGCCAGTGCGACCGGGACAGGGGGATTCGAG. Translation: CASATGTGGFE. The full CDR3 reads CASATGTGGFEQYF.

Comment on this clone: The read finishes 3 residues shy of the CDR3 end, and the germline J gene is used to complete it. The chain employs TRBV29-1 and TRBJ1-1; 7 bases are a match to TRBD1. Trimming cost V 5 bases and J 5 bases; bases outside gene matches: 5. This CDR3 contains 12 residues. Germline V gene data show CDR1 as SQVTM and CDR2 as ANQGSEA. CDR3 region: CSVQGQETEAFF. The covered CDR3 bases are TGCAGCGTTCAAGGACAGGAGACTGAA.

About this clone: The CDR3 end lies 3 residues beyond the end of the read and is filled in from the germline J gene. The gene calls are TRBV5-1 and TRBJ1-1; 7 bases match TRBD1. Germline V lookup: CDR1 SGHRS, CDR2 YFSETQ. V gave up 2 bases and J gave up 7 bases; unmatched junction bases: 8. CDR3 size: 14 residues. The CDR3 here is CASSFTGTEDEAFF. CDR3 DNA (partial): TGCGCCAGCAGCTTTACCGGGACAGAAGATGAA. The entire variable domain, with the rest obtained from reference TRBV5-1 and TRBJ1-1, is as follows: KAGVTQTPRYLIKTRGQQVTLSCSPISGHRSVSWYQQTPGQGLQFLFEYFSETQRNKGNFPGRFSGRQFSNSRSEMNVSTLELGDSALYLCASSFTGTEDEAFFGQGTRLTVV.

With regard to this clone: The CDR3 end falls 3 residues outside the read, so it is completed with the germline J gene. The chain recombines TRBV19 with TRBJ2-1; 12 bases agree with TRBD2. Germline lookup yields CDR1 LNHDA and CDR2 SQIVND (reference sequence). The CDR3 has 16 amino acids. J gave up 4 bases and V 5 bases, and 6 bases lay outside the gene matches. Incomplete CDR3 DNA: TGTGCCAGTAGTTCCTTCCTAGCGGGAGGGTACAATGAG. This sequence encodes CASSSFLAGGYNE. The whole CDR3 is CASSSFLAGGYNEQFF.

The chain's CDR3 is CASSPARTGLGETQYF. The sequenced part of the CDR3 DNA is TGCGCCAGCAGCCCTGCCCGGACAGGGCTGGGAGAGACC. This chain uses TRBV5-1 with TRBJ2-5, with 8 bases aligning to TRBD1. Read sequence stops 3 residues before the CDR3 end, and the germline J gene provides the missing end. After removal of 4 bases from V and 4 bases from J, the junction contained 12 bases not matched to a gene. Germline loops: CDR1 SGHRS, CDR2 YFSETQ. The CDR3 covers 16 residues.

The DNA read from the CDR3 is TGTGCCATCAGGGGGACAGCGGAAATTATCAACACTGAA. This encodes CAIRGTAEIINTE. The entire CDR3 is CAIRGTAEIINTEAFF. V usage is TRBV10-3 and J usage is TRBJ1-1; 7 bases map to TRBD1. Coverage ceases 3 residues before the CDR3 finishes, and the germline J gene fills in the end. Germline V CDR1 and CDR2: ENHRY, SYGVKD. The CDR3 covers 16 residues. With 6 bases clipped from V and 2 bases from J, the junction kept 12 bases outside the gene matches.

CDR3: CASGTSVGEQYF. CDR3 DNA (partial): TGTGCCAGTGGGACTAGCGTTGGCGAG. The rearrangement joins TRBV19 to TRBJ2-7; 10 positions match TRBD2. The CDR3 extends 3 residues past the end of the read, so its final part is completed from the germline J gene. This CDR3 has 12 amino acids. Germline trimming cut 8 bases from V and 6 bases from J; bases unmatched to any gene: 4. CDR1 is LNHDA, CDR2 SQIVND, per germline (reference sequence).

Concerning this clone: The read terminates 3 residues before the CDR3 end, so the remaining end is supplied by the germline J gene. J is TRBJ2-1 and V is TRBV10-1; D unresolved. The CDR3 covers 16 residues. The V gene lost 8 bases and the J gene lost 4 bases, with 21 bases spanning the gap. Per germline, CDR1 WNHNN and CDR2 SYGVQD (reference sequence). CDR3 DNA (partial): TGCGCCAGCCCGGAGAACCCCGCACTATTGTACAATGAG. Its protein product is CASPENPALLYNE. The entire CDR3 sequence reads CASPENPALLYNEQFF.

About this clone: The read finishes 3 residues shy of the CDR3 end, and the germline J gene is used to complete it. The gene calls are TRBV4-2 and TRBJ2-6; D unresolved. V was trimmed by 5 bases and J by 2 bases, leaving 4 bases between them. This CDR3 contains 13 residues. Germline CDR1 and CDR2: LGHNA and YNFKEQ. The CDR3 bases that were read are TGTGCCAGCAGCACGGCTGGGGCCAACGTC. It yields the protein CASSTAGANV. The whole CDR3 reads CASSTAGANVLTF.

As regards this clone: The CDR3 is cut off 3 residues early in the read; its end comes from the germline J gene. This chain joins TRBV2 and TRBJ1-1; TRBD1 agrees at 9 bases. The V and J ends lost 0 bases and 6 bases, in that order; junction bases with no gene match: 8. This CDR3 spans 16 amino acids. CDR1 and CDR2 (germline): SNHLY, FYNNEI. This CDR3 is CASSEALGQGIAEAFF. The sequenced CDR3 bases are TGTGCCAGCAGTGAAGCGCTTGGACAGGGGATCGCTGAA.

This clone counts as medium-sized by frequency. The CDR3 bases that were read are TGTGCCAGCAGCGAACAAGGGGGACAAAACACTGAA. It specifies CASSEQGGQNTE. The complete CDR3 protein is CASSEQGGQNTEAFF. The V and J genes are TRBV5-4 and TRBJ1-1, with TRBD1 as a possible D gene (6 bases). The CDR3 end is not reached by the read, which stops 3 residues before it; the germline J gene fills it in. V lost 4 bases and J lost 2, with 15 bases in between. This CDR3 region has 15 residues. Germline V lookup: CDR1 SGHNT, CDR2 YYREEE (reference sequence). The full variable domain, in which reference TRBV5-4 and TRBJ1-1 provide the parts outside the CDR3, is ETGVTQSPTHLIKTRGQQVTLRCSSQSGHNTVSWYQQALGQGPQFIFQYYREEENGRGNFPPRFSGLQFPNYSSELNVNALELDDSALYLCASSEQGGQNTEAFFGQGTRLTVV.

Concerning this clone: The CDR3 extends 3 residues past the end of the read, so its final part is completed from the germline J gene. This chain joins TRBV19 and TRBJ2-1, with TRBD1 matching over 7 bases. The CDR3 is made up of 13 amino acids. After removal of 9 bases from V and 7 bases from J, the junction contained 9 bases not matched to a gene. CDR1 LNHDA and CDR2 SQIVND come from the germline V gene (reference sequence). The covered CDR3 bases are TGTGCCAGCCGGACAGGCCGAGGAAATGAG. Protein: CASRTGRGNE. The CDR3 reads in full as CASRTGRGNEQFF.

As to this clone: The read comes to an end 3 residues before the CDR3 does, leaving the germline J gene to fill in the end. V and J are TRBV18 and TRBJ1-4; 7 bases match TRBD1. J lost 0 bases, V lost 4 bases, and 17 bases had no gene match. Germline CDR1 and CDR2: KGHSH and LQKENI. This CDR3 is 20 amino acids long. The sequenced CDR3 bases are TGTGCCAGCTCACTAGAGTTACACCCGAGACAGGGATCAACTAATGAAAAA. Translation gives CASSLELHPRQGSTNEK. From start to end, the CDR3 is CASSLELHPRQGSTNEKLFF.

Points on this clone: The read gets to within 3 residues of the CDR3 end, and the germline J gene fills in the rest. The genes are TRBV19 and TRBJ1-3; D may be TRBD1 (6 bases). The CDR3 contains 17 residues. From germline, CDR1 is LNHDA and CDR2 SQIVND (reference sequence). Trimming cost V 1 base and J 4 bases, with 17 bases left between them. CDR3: CASSIAASGGRGNTIYF. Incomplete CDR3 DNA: TGTGCCAGTAGTATAGCGGCCTCGGGGGGCAGAGGAAACACC.

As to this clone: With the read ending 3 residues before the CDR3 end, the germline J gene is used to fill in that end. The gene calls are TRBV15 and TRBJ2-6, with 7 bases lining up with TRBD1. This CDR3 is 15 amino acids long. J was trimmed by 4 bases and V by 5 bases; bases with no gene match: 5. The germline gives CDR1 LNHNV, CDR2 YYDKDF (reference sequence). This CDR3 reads CATSLTGRGANVLTF. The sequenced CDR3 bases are TGTGCCACCAGCCTGACAGGGCGAGGGGCCAACGTC.

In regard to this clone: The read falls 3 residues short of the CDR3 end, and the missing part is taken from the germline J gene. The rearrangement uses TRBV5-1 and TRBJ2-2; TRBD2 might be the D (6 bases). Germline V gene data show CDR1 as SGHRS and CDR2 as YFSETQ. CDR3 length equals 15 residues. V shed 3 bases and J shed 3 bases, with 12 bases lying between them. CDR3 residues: CASSSTGTYTGELFF. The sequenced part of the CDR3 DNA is TGCGCCAGCAGCTCAACCGGGACTTACACCGGGGAG.

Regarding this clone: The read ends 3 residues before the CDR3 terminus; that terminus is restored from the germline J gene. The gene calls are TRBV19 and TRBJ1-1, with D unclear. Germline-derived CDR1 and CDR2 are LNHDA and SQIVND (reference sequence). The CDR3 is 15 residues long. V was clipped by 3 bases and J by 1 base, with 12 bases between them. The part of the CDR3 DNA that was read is TGTGCCAGTAGTATTAGGCGGGTCGGGAACACTGAA. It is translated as CASSIRRVGNTE. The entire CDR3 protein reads CASSIRRVGNTEAFF. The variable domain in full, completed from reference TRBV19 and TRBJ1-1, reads DGGITQSPKYLFRKEGQNVTLSCEQNLNHDAMYWYRQDPGQGLRLIYYSQIVNDFQKGDIAEGYSVSREKKESFPLTVTSAQKNPTAFYLCASSIRRVGNTEAFFGQGTRLTVV.